This T cell receptor beta chain is drawn from a study of OX40 agonist ivuxolimab in advanced cancers. Whole-study context: Intravenous ivuxolimab was administered to patients every 2 weeks at 0.01 to 10 mg/kg.

The CDR3 sequence is 13 residues long. Germline CDR1 is MGHDK and CDR2 is SYGVNS. V was pared by 5 bases and J by 5 bases, with 12 bases between. This table comes from immunoSEQ multiplex PCR, and its TCRdb copy is limited to in-frame clones, with some not included. The sample comprises 60,000 to 75,000 clones, around 93% of which are singletons, and approximately 0.99% rests with the top ten. This TCR was sampled from an adult with an advanced solid tumor such as melanoma, head and neck, liver or kidney cancer. The sample consisted of CD4+ or CD8+ T cells sorted from blood, taken in a trial of the OX40 agonist ivuxolimab. V usage is TRBV25-1 and J usage is TRBJ1-1; a weak D match, TRBD1 (5 bases). DNA for the CDR3: TGTGCCAGCAGTTTTTTAGGGGTGACTGAAGCTTTCTTT. Protein product: CASSFLGVTEAFF.